The 30 T cell receptor beta chains below come from one sample, sequenced in a study of blood T cell repertoires in COVID-19 (dated by TCRdb to 2019 to 2021). The library was produced with the immunoSEQ multiplex PCR assay. TCRdb carries this immuneACCESS record with in-frame sequences only. Its versions omit some clonotypes, under half of them owing to an unresolved V gene in the studies checked, with the rest unexplained. The table for this sample lists approximately 150,000 clones; 60% to 85% of them were counted only once. The biggest ten clones account for roughly 17% of the sample. Input material: peripheral blood. The receptors come from a man aged 45-65 years with acute or convalescent COVID-19.

This clone turned up a few times. V usage is TRBV29-1 and J usage is TRBJ1-2; 7 bases fit TRBD1. The germline CDR1 and CDR2 sequences are SQVTM and ANQGSEA. The J segment lost 2 bases and the V segment lost 3 bases, leaving 0 bases of the junction unmatched. CDR3 length: 12 amino acids. CDR3 loop: CSVEGQNYGYTF. The CDR3, as DNA: TGCAGCGTTGAGGGACAGAACTATGGCTACACCTTC.

The rearrangement uses TRBV29-1 and TRBJ1-3; no clear D gene. Trimming left V 7 bases short and J 0 bases short, with 4 bases between. Germline V CDR1 and CDR2: SQVTM, ANQGSEA. The CDR3 runs 11 residues. CDR3 amino acids: CSGYSGNTIYF. In nucleotides, the CDR3 is TGCAGCGGCTACTCTGGAAACACCATATATTTT.

This rearrangement joins TRBV15 to TRBJ2-7; D possibly corresponds to TRBD2 (6 bases). Deletions cut 7 bases from V and 3 bases from J, with 13 bases between. Looked up from germline, CDR1 is LNHNV and CDR2 is YYDKDF (reference sequence). The CDR3 contains 13 residues. The CDR3 here is CATTAGGFYEQYV. CDR3 DNA sequence: TGTGCCACCACTGCCGGAGGGTTCTACGAGCAGTACGTC.

The chain has TRBV10-3 and TRBJ2-3, with 11 bases fitting TRBD1. This CDR3 is built from 15 residues. Germline CDR1 reads ENHRY; CDR2 reads SYGVKD. Trimming removed 7 bases from V and 3 bases from J; junction bases left unmatched: 6. CDR3 coding DNA: TGTGCCATCATGGTGGACAGGGGGCGTACAGATACGCAGTATTTT. Translating gives CAIMVDRGRTDTQYF.

The chain recombines TRBV18 with TRBJ1-1; D not resolved. V was pared by 2 bases and J by 1 base, with 5 bases between. CDR1 KGHSH and CDR2 LQKENI come from the germline V gene. The CDR3 length is 13 residues. CDR3 sequence (DNA): TGTGCCAGCTCACCAATCTCGAACACTGAAGCTTTCTTT. It translates to CASSPISNTEAFF.

This clone was seen just once. Additional DNA sequences in this sample encode the identical CDR3. The chain combines TRBV2 with TRBJ1-5; perhaps TRBD1 as D (5 bases). The CDR3 consists of 15 residues. The V gene lost 3 bases and the J gene lost 1 base, with 10 bases spanning the gap. In germline, CDR1 is SNHLY, CDR2 FYNNEI. In DNA form, the CDR3 reads TGTGCCAGCAGTGAGAGGGGAGGAAGCAATCAGCCCCAGCATTTT. Translated, it gives CASSERGGSNQPQHF.

This clone was observed once. The rearrangement joins TRBV4-2 to TRBJ1-6; D might be TRBD1 (5 bases). The CDR3 totals 16 residues. Deletions cut 2 bases from V and 7 bases from J, with 15 bases between. CDR1 LGHNA and CDR2 YNFKEQ come from the germline V gene. The CDR3 DNA is TGTGCCAGCAGCCAAAACCCGGGGGTCCTAAATTCACCCCTCCACTTT. It specifies CASSQNPGVLNSPLHF.

The rearrangement links TRBV5-5 to TRBJ2-3, with TRBD1 matching 8 bases. The CDR3 runs to 16 residues. Per germline, CDR1 SGHKS and CDR2 YYEKEE (reference sequence). V was pared by 4 bases and J by 2 bases, with 9 bases of the junction left unmatched. CDR3 sequence (DNA): TGTGCCAGCAGCCGGAGGCGGACAGGGAACACAGATACGCAGTATTTT. This translates into CASSRRRTGNTDTQYF.

A few counts support this clone. The V gene is TRBV4-1, the J gene TRBJ1-1; 7 positions agree with TRBD1. The CDR3 covers 16 residues. With 2 bases clipped from V and 4 bases from J, the junction kept 10 bases outside the gene matches. Per the germline V gene, CDR1 is MGHRA and CDR2 is YSYEKL. The CDR3 bases are TGCGCCAGCAGCCAAATTCTACAGGGGCCCACCACTGAAGCTTTCTTT. Protein: CASSQILQGPTTEAFF.

The chain carries TRBV5-4 and TRBJ2-2; D possibly corresponds to TRBD1 (5 bases). The V end lost 1 base, the J end lost 4 bases, and 14 bases lay between the germline ends. Per the germline V gene, CDR1 is SGHNT and CDR2 is YYREEE (reference sequence). There are 16 residues in the CDR3. DNA for the CDR3: TGTGCCAGCAGCTTGTTAATACAGGCGTCCACCGGGGAGCTGTTTTTT. Its protein product is CASSLLIQASTGELFF.

The chain recombines TRBV19 with TRBJ1-1; a weak D match, TRBD1 (5 bases). This CDR3 is built from 14 residues. Germline lookup yields CDR1 LNHDA and CDR2 SQIVND (reference sequence). Trimming removed 4 bases from V and 1 base from J, with 10 bases in between. CDR3 amino acids: CASSKQAQNTEAFF. CDR3 nucleotides: TGTGCCAGTAGTAAACAGGCCCAGAACACTGAAGCTTTCTTT.

The chain joins TRBV7-9 to TRBJ2-5; no reliable D call. This CDR3 spans 15 amino acids. V dropped 2 bases and J dropped 2 bases, with 12 bases sitting between them. Germline assignment: CDR1 SEHNR and CDR2 FQNEAQ (reference sequence). DNA of the CDR3: TGTGCCAGCAGCTTACTTCGAGGCAGTCAAGAGACCCAGTACTTC. Residues: CASSLLRGSQETQYF.

The J gene is TRBJ1-1, the V gene TRBV16; possibly TRBD1 for D (6 bases). CDR3 length equals 15 residues. CDR1 and CDR2 from the germline V gene are KGHSY and FQNENV. Between the trimmed V and J ends, which lost 1 base and 5 bases, there was a span of 14 bases. The CDR3 spells CASSQWDNGETEAFF. DNA for the CDR3: TGTGCCAGCAGCCAATGGGACAACGGGGAAACTGAAGCTTTCTTT.

The genes are TRBV6-4 and TRBJ1-6, with D maybe TRBD1 (5 bases). The ends were cut back, 1 base at V and 9 bases at J, with 13 bases in the middle. Germline values: CDR1 MRHNA, CDR2 SNTAGT. The CDR3 has 15 amino acids. The CDR3 is CASSDFGGLGSPLHF. The CDR3 nucleotides are TGTGCCAGCAGTGACTTCGGGGGACTAGGTTCACCCCTCCACTTT.

CDR3: CASSLQAGVTDTQYF. The CDR3 region has the DNA TGCGCCAGCAGCTTGCAGGCGGGGGTCACAGATACGCAGTATTTT. The chain uses TRBV5-1 and TRBJ2-3, with 7 bases identical to TRBD2. The J segment lost 2 bases and the V segment lost 1 base, leaving 4 bases of the junction unmatched. Germline V gene data show CDR1 as SGHRS and CDR2 as YFSETQ. The CDR3 has 15 residues.

The J gene is TRBJ1-2, the V gene TRBV4-2, with TRBD1 identical over 8 bases. CDR1 and CDR2 (germline): LGHNA, YNFKEQ. The V gene end was trimmed by 0 bases and the J gene end by 4 bases; junction bases not matched to a gene: 4. The CDR3 length is 15 residues. The CDR3 here is CASSQDGQGVYGYTF. CDR3 coding DNA: TGTGCCAGCAGCCAAGACGGACAGGGTGTCTATGGCTACACCTTC.

This rearrangement joins TRBV14 to TRBJ2-2, with 8 bases lining up with TRBD1. From germline, CDR1 is SGHDN and CDR2 FVKESK. V lost 4 bases and J lost 2; bases outside the gene matches: 6. CDR3 length equals 16 residues. The CDR3 here is CASSRRDRLNTGELFF. The CDR3 nucleotides are TGTGCCAGCAGCCGGAGGGACAGGTTAAACACCGGGGAGCTGTTTTTT.

CDR3 coding DNA: TGCGCCAGCAGCTTAATCCAGGGACTATTTAACAATGAGCAGTTCTTC. It codes for CASSLIQGLFNNEQFF. The gene calls are TRBV5-1 and TRBJ2-1; TRBD2 matches 7 bases. Trimming cost V 2 bases and J 5 bases; bases outside gene matches: 10. The CDR3 loop spans 16 amino acids. Germline V lookup: CDR1 SGHRS, CDR2 YFSETQ.

V is TRBV20-1 and J is TRBJ1-2; no clear D. V was clipped by 3 bases and J by 1 base, with 9 bases between them. Germline CDR1 DFQATT, CDR2 SNEGSKA (reference sequence). This CDR3 spans 13 amino acids. DNA of the CDR3: TGCAGTGCTAGTCACAGAAATAACTATGGCTACACCTTC. The encoded protein is CSASHRNNYGYTF.

V and J are TRBV3-1 (or the pseudogene TRBV3-2) and TRBJ2-1; 13 nucleotides line up with TRBD2. CDR3 length: 18 amino acids. Trimming removed 3 bases from V and 2 bases from J; junction bases left unmatched: 7. Germline V gives CDR1 LGHDT, CDR2 YNNKEL (reference sequence). CDR3 protein: CASSQSLAGGRAYNEQFF. CDR3 nucleotide sequence: TGTGCCAGCAGCCAGTCACTAGCGGGGGGGAGGGCCTACAATGAGCAGTTCTTC.

The V call is TRBV12-5, the J call TRBJ2-3, with D possibly matching TRBD1 (5 bases). V lost 4 bases, J lost 2 bases, and 13 bases lay in between. The CDR3 is 15 amino acids. Per the germline V gene, CDR1 is LGHNT and CDR2 is FRNRAP. CDR3 in amino acids: CASGWGRTYTDTQYF. In nucleotides, the CDR3 is TGTGCTAGTGGTTGGGGCAGGACCTACACAGATACGCAGTATTTT.

This sequence joins TRBV2 and TRBJ2-3; possibly TRBD2 for D (5 bases). Looked up from germline, CDR1 is SNHLY and CDR2 is FYNNEI. The germline V and J ends were trimmed by 3 bases and 2 bases, with 9 bases remaining between them. The CDR3 has 14 residues. The CDR3 coding sequence is TGTGCCAGCAGTGAGTCCCGGGACACAGATACGCAGTATTTT. As protein: CASSESRDTDTQYF.

The chain joins TRBV9 to TRBJ2-7; D is undetermined. The CDR3 sequence is 13 residues long. The V end lost 0 bases, the J end lost 2 bases, and 6 bases lay between the germline ends. Per germline, CDR1 SGDLS and CDR2 YYNGEE. CDR3 protein: CASSVAPAYEQYF. CDR3 sequence (DNA): TGTGCCAGCAGCGTAGCCCCCGCCTACGAGCAGTACTTC.

The rearrangement uses TRBV3-1 (or the pseudogene TRBV3-2) and TRBJ2-3; perhaps TRBD2 as D (7 bases). The CDR3 has 16 amino acids. Looked up from germline, CDR1 is LGHDT and CDR2 is YNNKEL (reference sequence). V dropped 2 bases and J dropped 1 base, with 13 bases sitting between them. The CDR3 here is CASSQPGGPRTDTQYF. As DNA, the CDR3 is TGTGCCAGCAGCCAACCCGGGGGGCCCCGCACAGATACGCAGTATTTT.

The genes are TRBV14 and TRBJ2-3; D is undetermined. Trimming took 2 bases from V and 7 from J, leaving 7 bases between them. This CDR3 comprises 12 residues. Germline V gene sequence: CDR1 SGHDN, CDR2 FVKESK. The CDR3 reads CASSQSDYTQYF. The CDR3 DNA is TGTGCCAGCAGCCAATCCGACTATACGCAGTATTTT.

The chain has TRBV9 and TRBJ1-5; D not resolved. Germline lookup yields CDR1 SGDLS and CDR2 YYNGEE. CDR3 length: 14 amino acids. The ends were cut back, 4 bases at V and 6 bases at J, with 14 bases in the middle. CDR3 in DNA: TGTGCCAGCAGCCCAGAGGATGGAAGTCAGCCCCAGCATTTT. Residues: CASSPEDGSQPQHF.

The J gene is TRBJ2-1, the V gene TRBV2; possible D gene TRBD1, 6 bases. Trimming took off 7 bases at V and 13 bases at J, with 14 bases between the two ends. The CDR3 totals 11 residues. Germline loops: CDR1 SNHLY, CDR2 FYNNEI. The CDR3 coding sequence is TGTGCCAGCACCCAGGGGCCCATACAGTTCTTC. Protein sequence: CASTQGPIQFF.

This rearrangement joins TRBV6-4 to TRBJ1-1; D gene uncertain. The V gene lost 0 bases and the J gene lost 1 base, with 6 bases spanning the gap. Germline assignment: CDR1 MRHNA and CDR2 SNTAGT. The CDR3 is made up of 14 amino acids. The CDR3 coding sequence is TGTGCCAGCAGTGACTCTGAGGAGAACACTGAAGCTTTCTTT. It codes for CASSDSEENTEAFF.

CDR3 in amino acids: CASSVRDRNTEAFF. The CDR3 region has the DNA TGTGCCAGCAGCGTCCGGGACAGAAACACTGAAGCTTTCTTT. The chain carries TRBV9 and TRBJ1-1; TRBD1 agrees at 7 bases. The CDR3 has 14 amino acids. Trimming cost V 2 bases and J 2 bases; bases outside gene matches: 3. Germline V lookup: CDR1 SGDLS, CDR2 YYNGEE. Using reference TRBV9 and TRBJ1-1 for the parts outside the CDR3, the full variable domain is DSGVTQTPKHLITATGQRVTLRCSPRSGDLSVYWYQQSLDQGLQFLIQYYNGEERAKGNILERFSAQQFPDLHSELNLSSLELGDSALYFCASSVRDRNTEAFFGQGTRLTVV.

This clone was observed a few times. The chain joins TRBV30 to TRBJ2-2; D remains ambiguous. This CDR3 comprises 14 residues. Per germline, CDR1 GTSNPN and CDR2 SVGIG (reference sequence). The V and J ends lost 1 base and 4 bases respectively, with 10 bases between them. CDR3 sequence reads: CAWSGHPSTGELFF. The CDR3 DNA follows: TGTGCCTGGAGTGGACACCCGTCCACCGGGGAGCTGTTTTTT.